The 14 T cell receptor beta chains below all came from one sample that was sequenced in a study of PD-L1 blockade in urothelial cancer. Time point: peripheral blood 6 weeks after treatment start. Method: immunoSEQ multiplex PCR; TCRdb's copy keeps in-frame clones and lacks some. Altogether nearly 50,000 clones are present, about 82% being singletons, with the ten largest covering approximately 10%. The sequencing used PBMCs, collected around atezolizumab (anti-PD-L1) treatment. Receptors originate from a man aged 70-80 years with urothelial cancer.

This chain joins TRBV9 and TRBJ1-1; TRBD1 agrees at 7 bases. Looked up from germline, CDR1 is SGDLS and CDR2 is YYNGEE. The ends lost 3 bases at V and 1 base at J; junction bases unmatched: 9. CDR3 length equals 16 residues. In DNA, the CDR3 is TGTGCCAGCAGCGGGCAGACAGGGACCGAGAACACTGAAGCTTTCTTT. This codes for CASSGQTGTENTEAFF.

The chain employs TRBV11-2 and TRBJ1-5; D not certain. This CDR3 spans 17 amino acids. V lost 1 base and J 1 base, leaving 14 bases between the germline ends. The V gene's germline CDR1 is SGHAT and CDR2 FQNNGV. The CDR3 DNA follows: TGTGCCAGCAGCTTAGGGGCGGGATTGGGGAGCAATCAGCCCCAGCATTTT. Translation gives CASSLGAGLGSNQPQHF.

The V and J genes are TRBV6-5 and TRBJ2-1; a weak D match, TRBD2 (5 bases). The V and J ends lost 5 bases and 6 bases respectively, with 17 bases between them. CDR3 size: 15 residues. Looked up from germline, CDR1 is MNHEY and CDR2 is SVGAGI. CDR3 DNA: TGTGCCAGCAGTGCCCCGAGACATGGGAGCAATGAGCAGTTCTTC. Translation: CASSAPRHGSNEQFF.

The chain combines TRBV5-1 with TRBJ2-6; D is perhaps TRBD2 (5 bases). This CDR3 has 14 amino acids. CDR1 is SGHRS, CDR2 YFSETQ, per germline. V lost 0 bases and J lost 4, with 5 bases in between. The chain's CDR3 is CASSLGGGANVLTF. DNA for the CDR3: TGCGCCAGCAGCTTGGGAGGGGGGGCCAACGTCCTGACTTTC.

The V gene is TRBV19, the J gene TRBJ2-2; 8 bases fit TRBD2. This CDR3 contains 16 residues. Germline lookup yields CDR1 LNHDA and CDR2 SQIVND (reference sequence). The junction had 7 bases not matched to a gene; V was cut back by 6 bases and J by 1 base. CDR3 loop: CASSPNLAGNTGELFF. Written as DNA, the CDR3 is TGTGCCAGTAGCCCGAATCTAGCGGGGAACACCGGGGAGCTGTTTTTT.

The V call is TRBV27, the J call TRBJ1-5; D is unresolved. Trimming took 3 bases from V and 4 from J, leaving 4 bases between them. Germline loops: CDR1 MNHEY, CDR2 SMNVEV (reference sequence). The CDR3 is 12 residues long. As DNA, the CDR3 is TGTGCCAGCAGTTTTCCAAATCAGCCCCAGCATTTT. Its protein is CASSFPNQPQHF.

The V and J genes are TRBV2 and TRBJ2-5; a weak D match, TRBD2 (6 bases). Between the trimmed V and J ends, which lost 0 bases and 2 bases, there was a span of 10 bases. Germline CDR1 SNHLY, CDR2 FYNNEI. This CDR3 is built from 15 residues. DNA for the CDR3: TGTGCCAGCAGTGAAGCGCTGGCGGGGCAAGAGACCCAGTACTTC. This encodes CASSEALAGQETQYF.

V is TRBV29-1 and J is TRBJ1-1, with D maybe TRBD1 (6 bases). V lost 4 bases, J lost 1 base, and 7 bases lay in between. CDR1 and CDR2 from the germline V gene are SQVTM and ANQGSEA. This CDR3 comprises 12 residues. The CDR3 loop reads CSVATGNTEAFF. CDR3 sequence (DNA): TGCAGCGTTGCGACAGGGAACACTGAAGCTTTCTTT. The complete variable domain, with remaining parts taken from reference TRBV29-1 and TRBJ1-1, reads SAVISQKPSRDICQRGTSLTIQCQVDSQVTMMFWYRQQPGQSLTLIATANQGSEATYESGFVIDKFPISRPNLTFSTLTVSNMSPEDSSIYLCSVATGNTEAFFGQGTRLTVV.

The chain carries TRBV28 and TRBJ1-1; tentatively, D is TRBD1 (6 bases). Germline-derived CDR1 and CDR2 are MDHEN and SYDVKM. V dropped 2 bases and J dropped 5 bases, with 12 bases sitting between them. This CDR3 has 14 amino acids. The CDR3 loop is CASSLVRGRTEAFF. DNA for the CDR3: TGTGCCAGCAGTTTAGTCAGGGGAAGGACTGAAGCTTTCTTT.

The count of this clone is one. The CDR3 reads CASNGQGAANEKLFF. The CDR3 DNA follows: TGTGCCAGCAATGGACAGGGGGCAGCTAATGAAAAACTGTTTTTT. The chain combines TRBV6-1 with TRBJ1-4; 11 bases are shared with TRBD1. The CDR3 is made up of 15 amino acids. V trimming: 7 bases; J trimming: 3 bases; junction bases outside the gene matches: 4. Germline V lookup: CDR1 MNHNS, CDR2 SASEGT.

This rearrangement joins TRBV2 to TRBJ2-1, with TRBD2 matching 12 bases. Germline trimming cut 3 bases from V and 3 bases from J; bases unmatched to any gene: 9. The CDR3 has 18 amino acids. Germline CDR1 and CDR2: SNHLY and FYNNEI. DNA of the CDR3: TGTGCCAGCAGTGAGCCCCTCGCTAGCGGGAGGGACTACAATGAGCAGTTCTTC. Residues: CASSEPLASGRDYNEQFF. The complete variable domain, with remaining parts taken from reference TRBV2 and TRBJ2-1, reads EPEVTQTPSHQVTQMGQEVILRCVPISNHLYFYWYRQILGQKVEFLVSFYNNEISEKSEIFDDQFSVERPDGSNFTLKIRSTKLEDSAMYFCASSEPLASGRDYNEQFFGPGTRLTVL.

This chain joins TRBV6-6 and TRBJ2-7; 9 bases agree with TRBD2. Trimming removed 8 bases from V and 3 bases from J; junction bases left unmatched: 2. Germline V gene lookup returns CDR1 MNHNY and CDR2 SVGAGI (reference sequence). The CDR3 runs to 12 residues. The CDR3 region has the DNA TGTGCCAGCCGGACTAGCGTCTACGAGCAGTACTTC. This translates into CASRTSVYEQYF.

V and J are TRBV27 and TRBJ1-2, with D uncertain. V was cut by 5 bases and J by 4 bases, with 17 bases left in between. The CDR3 is 15 amino acids. Germline CDR1 and CDR2: MNHEY and SMNVEV (reference sequence). The CDR3 region has the DNA TGTGCCAGCAGTCCGACCTCGAGGGATCCCTATGGCTACACCTTC. This sequence encodes CASSPTSRDPYGYTF.

V and J are TRBV2 and TRBJ2-2, with 7 bases matching TRBD1. In germline, CDR1 is SNHLY, CDR2 FYNNEI. The CDR3 covers 13 residues. Trimming removed 6 bases from V and 6 bases from J; junction bases left unmatched: 4. CDR3 sequence reads: CASSERGPGELFF. CDR3 nucleotides: TGTGCCAGCAGCGAGAGGGGGCCCGGGGAGCTGTTTTTT.